Below are 23 T cell receptor beta chains sequenced from a single sample in a study of T-cell reconstitution after alpha-beta-depleted transplantation in children. A library of TCRbeta sequences, prepared with unique molecular identifiers, was generated. One entry per CDR3 protein, called by TCRdb with MiXCR from the PCR reads. The repertoire holds some 200,000 distinct CDR3 sequences, with 13% to 15% as singletons. The material was PBMCs from the stem cell graft donor, obtained from the stem cell graft. The source of these receptors is a human donor who donated a stem cell graft to a child with acute lymphoblastic leukemia.

This clonotype was seen more than once but under ten times. The chain has TRBV5-1 and TRBJ2-1; D may be TRBD2 (6 bases). Per the germline V gene, CDR1 is SGHRS and CDR2 is YFSETQ. The CDR3 covers 20 residues. V was clipped by 3 bases and J by 0 bases, with 25 bases between them. CDR3 nucleotides: TGCGCCAGCAGCTACAGGACTACAGGAACGCCTACAGGCTCCTACAATGAGCAGTTCTTC. Its translation is CASSYRTTGTPTGSYNEQFF.

The sample holds many counts of this clonotype. V usage is TRBV20-1 and J usage is TRBJ2-5, with D perhaps matching TRBD2 (5 bases). This CDR3 is built from 13 residues. Trimming removed 6 bases from V and 4 bases from J, with 15 bases in between. Germline V gene data show CDR1 as DFQATT and CDR2 as SNEGSKA (reference sequence). In DNA form, the CDR3 reads TGCAGTGCCCTCCGCCCGGCGGGAGAGACCCAGTACTTC. Its translation: CSALRPAGETQYF.

There are many counts of this clonotype. This chain uses TRBV29-1 with TRBJ2-1; 7 bases map to TRBD2. From germline, CDR1 is SQVTM and CDR2 ANQGSEA. V dropped 4 bases and J dropped 3; count of bases not matched to a gene: 9. This CDR3 has 15 residues. DNA for the CDR3: TGCAGCGTTGTTACCAGCGGGGTTAACTACAATGAGCAGTTCTTC. Amino acids: CSVVTSGVNYNEQFF.

Worth noting for this clonotype: The junction differs from germline at one of its ends, possibly a read error. This rearrangement joins TRBV12-5 to TRBJ2-5; no clear D. The CDR3 is 18 residues long. Germline V gives CDR1 LGHNT, CDR2 FRNRAP. The DNA of the CDR3 is TGTGTTAGTGGTTTGGGCATTTTCGGTCTCCCATGGCAAGAGACCCAGTACTTC. Residues: CVSGLGIFGLPWQETQYF.

This clonotype was observed at least ten times. The chain joins TRBV20-1 to TRBJ2-1; 9 positions agree with TRBD2. Germline CDR1 reads DFQATT; CDR2 reads SNEGSKA (reference sequence). Trimming took 4 bases from V and 6 from J; bases not matched to a gene: 4. CDR3 size: 13 residues. The CDR3 loop reads CSAILAGTNEQFF. The CDR3 DNA is TGCAGTGCTATTCTAGCGGGGACCAATGAGCAGTTCTTC.

The table lists this clonotype with many counts. The chain is built from TRBV7-9 and TRBJ1-2; D is unresolved. Germline CDR1 SEHNR, CDR2 FQNEAQ (reference sequence). V was clipped by 5 bases and J by 6 bases, with 19 bases between them. The length of the CDR3 is 15 residues. The CDR3 here is CASSPYRSQANGYTF. The DNA of the CDR3 is TGTGCCAGCAGCCCTTACCGGTCGCAGGCTAATGGCTACACCTTC. The full variable domain, in which reference TRBV7-9 and TRBJ1-2 provide the parts outside the CDR3, is DTGVSQNPRHKITKRGQNVTFRCDPISEHNRLYWYRQTLGQGPEFLTYFQNEAQLEKSRLLSDRFSAERPKGSFSTLEIQRTEQGDSAMYLCASSPYRSQANGYTFGSGTRLTVV.

The chain carries TRBV5-1 and TRBJ2-3; the D gene is possibly TRBD2 (6 bases). The CDR3 totals 15 residues. The ends were cut back, 0 bases at V and 6 bases at J, with 14 bases in the middle. Per germline, CDR1 SGHRS and CDR2 YFSETQ. The CDR3 nucleotides read TGCGCCAGCAGCTTGGATCCGGGAGAGGGGGATACGCAGTATTTT. Its translation: CASSLDPGEGDTQYF. The full variable domain, its missing parts supplied by reference TRBV5-1 and TRBJ2-3, is KAGVTQTPRYLIKTRGQQVTLSCSPISGHRSVSWYQQTPGQGLQFLFEYFSETQRNKGNFPGRFSGRQFSNSRSEMNVSTLELGDSALYLCASSLDPGEGDTQYFGPGTRLTVL.

This clonotype was picked up many times. The chain recombines TRBV29-1 with TRBJ1-1; 7 nucleotides agree with TRBD1. The germline V gene has CDR1 SQVTM and CDR2 ANQGSEA. The junction had 1 base not matched to a gene; V was cut back by 6 bases and J by 0 bases. This CDR3 has 12 amino acids. CDR3 sequence: CSVRGLNTEAFF. The DNA of the CDR3 is TGCAGCGTCAGGGGGTTGAACACTGAAGCTTTCTTT.

Ten or more counts support this clonotype. The chain employs TRBV5-1 and TRBJ2-3; 9 bases agree with TRBD2. The junction had 3 bases not matched to a gene; V was cut back by 2 bases and J by 2 bases. Per germline, CDR1 SGHRS and CDR2 YFSETQ. The CDR3 runs to 15 residues. This CDR3 reads CASSLLAGNTDTQYF. Here the CDR3 DNA reads TGCGCCAGCAGCTTACTAGCGGGCAACACAGATACGCAGTATTTT.

This clonotype was seen many times. V usage is TRBV3-1 and J usage is TRBJ2-2, with D uncertain. V gave up 3 bases and J gave up 12 bases, with 11 bases separating them. Germline V CDR1 and CDR2: LGHDT, YNNKEL (reference sequence). The CDR3 length is 12 residues. CDR3 in amino acids: CASSHGSPKLFF. CDR3 nucleotides: TGTGCCAGCAGCCATGGCAGTCCTAAGCTGTTTTTT.

This clonotype appeared many times. The rearrangement joins TRBV11-1 to TRBJ2-1; D gene ambiguous. This CDR3 spans 14 amino acids. Trimming shortened V by 2 bases and J by 2 bases, and 7 bases separated the two germline ends. Germline CDR1 SGHAT, CDR2 FQDESV (reference sequence). The CDR3 spells CASSLQAPYNEQFF. The CDR3 coding sequence is TGTGCCAGCAGCTTACAGGCCCCCTACAATGAGCAGTTCTTC.

The chain uses TRBV5-1 and TRBJ2-3; either TRBD1 or TRBD2 may fit D (5 bases each). Germline CDR1 reads SGHRS; CDR2 reads YFSETQ. V dropped 7 bases and J dropped 4 bases, with 16 bases sitting between them. The CDR3 is made up of 14 amino acids. CDR3 protein: CASWSGDRADTQYF. The CDR3 nucleotides read TGCGCCAGCTGGAGTGGGGACCGCGCAGATACGCAGTATTTT.

The rearrangement links TRBV5-6 to TRBJ2-7, with D possibly being TRBD2 (6 bases). The germline gives CDR1 SGHDT, CDR2 YYEEEE. The V and J ends lost 1 base and 0 bases respectively, with 11 bases between them. This CDR3 region has 15 residues. Written as DNA, the CDR3 is TGTGCCAGCAGCTTGTGGGGGGATAACTCCTACGAGCAGTACTTC. It yields the protein CASSLWGDNSYEQYF.

The CDR3 spells CASSTGQTSGANVLTF. The DNA of the CDR3 is TGTGCCAGCAGTACGGGACAGACATCTGGGGCCAACGTCCTGACTTTC. The chain carries TRBV6-1 and TRBJ2-6; TRBD1 matches 7 bases. J lost 1 base, V lost 5 bases, and 5 bases had no gene match. The germline CDR1 and CDR2 sequences are MNHNS and SASEGT. The CDR3 extends over 16 amino acids.

About this clonotype: One end of the junction fails to match germline, which may point to a read error. The rearrangement joins TRBV12-3 or TRBV12-4 to TRBJ2-3; D uncertain. The CDR3 runs 14 residues. The CDR3 reads CASSRPESTDTQYF. The CDR3 DNA reads TGTGCCAGCAGTCGACCGGAGTCCACAGATACGCAGTATTTC.

There are many counts of this clonotype. This chain uses TRBV7-2 with TRBJ1-1; TRBD1 agrees at 8 bases. CDR1 is SGHTA, CDR2 FQGNSA, per germline. CDR3 length: 17 amino acids. Unmatched junction bases numbered 13, after V lost 6 bases and J lost 1 base. CDR3 sequence (DNA): TGTGCCAGCAGTTTATTTCGGACAGGGAGAGGGAACACTGAAGCTTTCTTT. Translating it yields CASSLFRTGRGNTEAFF.

This clonotype was seen at least ten times. The chain couples TRBV5-1 to TRBJ1-4; 7 nucleotides match TRBD1. CDR3 length: 15 residues. V shed 4 bases and J 0 bases; nucleotides not matched to a gene: 3. Germline V gene lookup returns CDR1 SGHRS and CDR2 YFSETQ. The CDR3 here is CASSPGTATNEKLFF. The CDR3 nucleotides are TGCGCCAGCAGCCCCGGGACAGCAACTAATGAAAAACTGTTTTTT.

Concerning this clonotype: One base away lies a much larger clone, so this may be a sequencing read error. The chain joins TRBV5-6 to TRBJ2-2, with D unresolved. Looked up from germline, CDR1 is SGHDT and CDR2 is YYEEEE. This CDR3 spans 16 amino acids. The CDR3 DNA reads TGTGACAGCAGCTTGTTCCGCCACCCGAACACCGGGGAGCTGTTTTTT. Translated: CDSSLFRHPNTGELFF.

Ten or more counts support this clonotype. The chain couples TRBV12-3 or TRBV12-4 to TRBJ2-1, with 7 bases identical to TRBD2. The CDR3 is 14 amino acids. V lost 3 bases and J lost 8; bases outside the gene matches: 7. CDR3 nucleotides: TGTGCCAGCAGTTTTAGGGCGGGAGTCGATGAGCAGTTCTTC. Amino acid sequence: CASSFRAGVDEQFF.

Many counts were recorded for this clonotype. This chain uses TRBV10-1 with TRBJ2-1; D perhaps matches TRBD2 (5 bases). Germline V lookup: CDR1 WNHNN, CDR2 SYGVQD (reference sequence). This CDR3 region has 14 residues. V lost 3 bases and J lost 7, with 13 bases in between. As DNA, the CDR3 is TGCGCCAGCAGTGAAACGTGGGAGTTAAATGAGCAGTTCTTC. Protein product: CASSETWELNEQFF.

This clonotype was counted between two and nine times. The chain recombines TRBV12-3 or TRBV12-4 with TRBJ2-7, with D perhaps TRBD1 (6 bases). The CDR3 covers 15 residues. The germline V and J ends were trimmed by 2 bases and 3 bases, with 14 bases remaining between them. Here the CDR3 DNA reads TGTGCCAGCAGTTTAAGAGTGCAGGGGTACTACGAGCAGTACTTC. Translating gives CASSLRVQGYYEQYF.

This clonotype was seen many times. The CDR3 loop is CASRQDRKSGYTF. The CDR3 DNA is TGTGCCAGCAGGCAAGACAGGAAATCTGGCTACACCTTC. The J gene is TRBJ1-2, the V gene TRBV7-8; possible D gene TRBD1, 6 bases. CDR3 length: 13 amino acids. The V end lost 6 bases, the J end lost 7 bases, and 15 bases lay between the germline ends. Germline V gene lookup returns CDR1 SGHVS and CDR2 FQNEAQ.

In DNA form, the CDR3 reads TGCGCCAGCAGCTTGGATCCGATCCAGGGGGACAATGAGCAGTTCTTC. Protein: CASSLDPIQGDNEQFF. The genes are TRBV5-1 and TRBJ2-1, with 7 nucleotides matching TRBD1. Germline values: CDR1 SGHRS, CDR2 YFSETQ. V trimming: 0 bases; J trimming: 5 bases; junction bases outside the gene matches: 8. This CDR3 contains 16 residues.